The source of this TCR beta chain is a study of glioma-infiltrating T cells after dendritic cell vaccination. Germline V gene lookup returns CDR1 LNHDA and CDR2 SQIVND (reference sequence). J was trimmed by 4 bases and V by 5 bases; bases with no gene match: 6. The CDR3 sequence is 15 residues long. Turning to this clone: Its cognate antigen is unknown.

Findings of the study overall: Survival was not directly related to TCR clonality in these patients.

Time point reported: after dendritic cell vaccination, including at tumor progression/relapse. Method: immunoSEQ multiplex PCR; TCRdb's copy keeps in-frame clones and lacks some. The sample holds some 110,000 clones; about 90% are singletons and the top ten take 2.5% to 3.5%. The receptor was derived from a human donor with glioblastoma. The V and J genes are TRBV19 and TRBJ2-5; TRBD2 matches at 11 bases. The sample in question was blood, obtained after dendritic cell vaccination. Written as DNA, the CDR3 is TGTGCCAGTAGTGTGTCCCTAGCGGGAGGAGAGACCCAGTACTTC. Amino acids: CASSVSLAGGETQYF.